This passage covers 32 T cell receptor beta chains from one sample sequenced in a study of cytomegalovirus exposure and HLA in healthy donors (TCRdb year 2017). Library generation was performed with the immunoSEQ multiplex PCR assay. The multiplex PCR relied on a mix of 60 forward primers for TCR Vbeta segments and 13 reverse primers for TCR Jbeta segments. TCRdb took this table from immuneACCESS and kept in-frame rearrangements with V and J called. Such tables lack part of the clones; where checked against another copy, unresolved V genes explain under half of the gap, and the rest is unexplained. A total of some 130,000 clones appear in this sample, around 63% of them only once. About 1.5% of the sample is taken by the ten largest. Specimen: PBMCs. These receptors were taken from a human donor in good health.

This chain links TRBV2 with TRBJ1-1; TRBD1 matches at 7 bases. This CDR3 has 15 residues. The germline V gene has CDR1 SNHLY and CDR2 FYNNEI. V trimming: 4 bases; J trimming: 3 bases; junction bases outside the gene matches: 8. The CDR3 DNA reads as TGTGCCAGCAGTGTTAGGGGGACAGATTACACTGAAGCTTTCTTT. It translates to CASSVRGTDYTEAFF.

The table lists this clone with a count of one. This chain links TRBV7-2 with TRBJ1-3; possible D gene TRBD1, 6 bases. CDR1 is SGHTA, CDR2 FQGNSA, per germline. The CDR3 is made up of 16 amino acids. With 4 bases removed from V and 2 bases from J, the gap between germline ends came to 15 bases. The CDR3 region is CASSSQGAGAGNTIYF. Here the CDR3 DNA reads TGTGCCAGCAGCTCCCAAGGGGCAGGGGCTGGAAACACCATATATTTT.

This clone was observed a few times. This chain connects TRBV19 to TRBJ2-7; maybe TRBD1 (5 bases). Per the germline V gene, CDR1 is LNHDA and CDR2 is SQIVND (reference sequence). The CDR3 covers 13 residues. Trimming pared 6 bases from V and 2 bases from J, leaving 11 bases between. The CDR3 DNA reads as TGTGCCAGTAGCCTCAGGGTTGCCTACGAGCAGTACTTC. Amino acids: CASSLRVAYEQYF.

The table lists this clone with a count of one. The chain recombines TRBV13 with TRBJ2-7, with D perhaps TRBD1 (6 bases). Trimming took off 4 bases at V and 3 bases at J, with 10 bases between the two ends. Germline assignment: CDR1 PRHDT and CDR2 FYEKMQ (reference sequence). CDR3 size: 13 residues. The CDR3 sequence: CASSSLTGYEQYF. The CDR3 coding sequence is TGTGCCAGCAGCTCCCTGACAGGCTACGAGCAGTACTTC.

This chain links TRBV23-1 with TRBJ1-4; D remains ambiguous. TRBV23-1 counts as an open reading frame of uncertain function. CDR3 length: 14 amino acids. The V end was cut by 2 bases, the J end by 5 bases, with 9 bases between. The CDR3 spells CASSQPIRNEKLFF. As DNA, the CDR3 is TGCGCCAGCAGTCAACCGATCCGGAATGAAAAACTGTTTTTT.

This clone was observed a few times. This sequence joins TRBV9 and TRBJ2-5; the D is unclear. Gene TRBJ2-7 matches the end of the DNA better, so the J call may be wrong. Germline V gene sequence: CDR1 SGDLS, CDR2 YYNGEE. There are 17 residues in the CDR3. CDR3 amino acids: CASSPTTGSSTIYEQYF. The CDR3, as DNA: TGTGCCAGCAGCCCAACAACCGGCAGCTCGACAATCTACGAGCAGTACTTC.

The chain is built from TRBV9 and TRBJ2-7, with 10 bases identical to TRBD1. Germline V CDR1 and CDR2: SGDLS, YYNGEE. The CDR3 covers 15 residues. V was pared by 0 bases and J by 3 bases, with 3 bases of the junction left unmatched. The CDR3 sequence: CASSVAGQGVYEQYF. DNA for the CDR3: TGTGCCAGCAGCGTAGCAGGACAGGGGGTCTACGAGCAGTACTTC.

The chain recombines TRBV19 with TRBJ1-5, with 7 bases aligning to TRBD1. This CDR3 region has 14 residues. The germline V gene has CDR1 LNHDA and CDR2 SQIVND (reference sequence). The V gene end was trimmed by 6 bases and the J gene end by 10 bases; junction bases not matched to a gene: 12. The CDR3 region is CASSPTGPADPQHF. The CDR3 DNA reads as TGTGCCAGTAGCCCGACAGGGCCGGCGGATCCCCAGCATTTT.

This chain joins TRBV7-2 and TRBJ2-4; 8 bases are shared with TRBD2. The junction had 3 bases not matched to a gene; V was cut back by 2 bases and J by 0 bases. CDR1 is SGHTA, CDR2 FQGNSA, per germline. CDR3 length: 16 amino acids. In nucleotides, the CDR3 is TGTGCCAGCAGCTTACGACGGGAGGGAGCCAAAAACATTCAGTACTTC. Residues: CASSLRREGAKNIQYF. The full variable domain, completed using reference TRBV7-2 and TRBJ2-4, is GAGVSQSPSNKVTEKGKDVELRCDPISGHTALYWYRQSLGQGLEFLIYFQGNSAPDKSGLPSDRFSAERTGGSVSTLTIQRTQQEDSAVYLCASSLRREGAKNIQYFGAGTRLSVL.

The chain couples TRBV7-3 to TRBJ2-2; 9 bases are a match to TRBD2. Germline CDR1 SGHTA, CDR2 FQGTGA. The V gene end was trimmed by 5 bases and the J gene end by 2 bases; junction bases not matched to a gene: 15. The CDR3 is 19 residues long. This chain's CDR3 is CASSPWGASGAGNTGELFF. CDR3 coding DNA: TGTGCCAGCAGCCCATGGGGGGCTAGCGGGGCTGGAAACACCGGGGAGCTGTTTTTT.

CDR3 residues: CAISESRQENEQYF. The DNA of the CDR3 is TGTGCCATCAGTGAGTCTCGACAGGAGAACGAGCAGTACTTC. V usage is TRBV10-3 and J usage is TRBJ2-7; D is possibly TRBD1 (6 bases). Looked up from germline, CDR1 is ENHRY and CDR2 is SYGVKD. V was pared by 0 bases and J by 5 bases, with 11 bases between. The length of the CDR3 is 14 residues.

The rearrangement links TRBV5-4 to TRBJ2-2; 8 bases agree with TRBD2. The length of the CDR3 is 16 residues. V dropped 1 base and J dropped 7; count of bases not matched to a gene: 9. CDR1 SGHNT and CDR2 YYREEE come from the germline V gene (reference sequence). Here the CDR3 reads CASSLPTGGMDGELFF. The CDR3 nucleotides are TGTGCCAGCAGCTTGCCGACGGGAGGGATGGACGGGGAGCTGTTTTTT.

The CDR3 here is CSVEDRGRRDQETQYF. CDR3 DNA sequence: TGCAGCGTTGAAGATCGAGGTCGCCGGGACCAAGAGACCCAGTACTTC. This chain links TRBV29-1 with TRBJ2-5; D remains ambiguous. The length of the CDR3 is 16 residues. From germline, CDR1 is SQVTM and CDR2 ANQGSEA. V was shortened by 0 bases and J by 0 bases, with 14 bases between the two germline ends.

The chain uses TRBV19 and TRBJ1-2; tentative D call: TRBD1 (6 bases). The CDR3 has 14 amino acids. V lost 4 bases and J lost 11, with 20 bases in between. Per the germline V gene, CDR1 is LNHDA and CDR2 is SQIVND (reference sequence). The CDR3 DNA reads TGTGCCAGTAGTACCTCCAGACAGGTCCTGGGATACACCTTC. Protein: CASSTSRQVLGYTF.

This chain joins TRBV9 and TRBJ1-6, with 8 positions matching TRBD1. The CDR3 runs to 15 residues. Germline CDR1 is SGDLS and CDR2 is YYNGEE. Germline trimming cut 5 bases from V and 5 bases from J; bases unmatched to any gene: 6. CDR3 nucleotides: TGTGCCAGCAGGACAGGGGATTTCGATAATTCACCCCTCCACTTT. This sequence encodes CASRTGDFDNSPLHF.

Note on this clone: This CDR3 is also generated by other DNA sequences in the sample. The chain couples TRBV18 to TRBJ2-5; D not certain. V was shortened by 2 bases and J by 1 base, with 5 bases between the two germline ends. The CDR3 has 13 residues. Germline loops: CDR1 KGHSH, CDR2 LQKENI. The CDR3 sequence is CASSPYSQETQYF. As DNA, the CDR3 is TGTGCCAGCTCACCATACAGCCAAGAGACCCAGTACTTC.

V usage is TRBV7-6 and J usage is TRBJ2-1, with 7 positions matching TRBD2. This CDR3 spans 17 amino acids. Germline V gives CDR1 SGHVS, CDR2 FNYEAQ. The V and J ends lost 1 base and 2 bases, in that order; junction bases with no gene match: 8. DNA for the CDR3: TGTGCCAGCAGCTTAGATAAGCTAGCGGCCCCCTACAATGAGCAGTTCTTC. Its translation: CASSLDKLAAPYNEQFF.

V usage is TRBV7-7 and J usage is TRBJ2-5; maybe TRBD1 (5 bases). TRBJ2-7 matches the DNA end more closely, so the J call is doubtful. CDR3 size: 13 residues. The germline gives CDR1 SSHAT, CDR2 FNYEAQ (reference sequence). CDR3 sequence: CASSHGHSYEQYF. The CDR3 DNA reads as TGTGCCAGCAGCCACGGACATTCCTACGAGCAGTACTTC.

This clone was seen a few times. The J gene is TRBJ2-1, the V gene TRBV4-3, with D possibly TRBD2 on 5 matching bases. Germline V CDR1 and CDR2: LGHNA, YSLEER. There are 15 residues in the CDR3. Trimming stripped 4 bases from V and 3 bases from J, with 13 bases between. CDR3 loop: CASSPVGRGYNEQFF. The DNA of the CDR3 is TGCGCCAGCAGCCCGGTGGGGAGAGGCTACAATGAGCAGTTCTTC.

This clone was seen only once. The chain links TRBV10-2 to TRBJ2-1, with 7 bases lining up with TRBD2. Trimming at V came to 7 bases and at J to 1 base, leaving 10 bases not matched to a gene. Germline values: CDR1 WSHSY, CDR2 SAAADI. The CDR3 covers 16 residues. The CDR3 reads CASNGGGPLSYNEQFF. CDR3 sequence (DNA): TGCGCCAGCAACGGCGGGGGACCCTTGTCCTACAATGAGCAGTTCTTC.

This sequence joins TRBV29-1 and TRBJ2-1; 9 bases map to TRBD2. The germline V gene encodes CDR1 SQVTM and CDR2 ANQGSEA. J lost 7 bases, V lost 0 bases, and 10 bases had no gene match. CDR3 length: 16 residues. The CDR3 sequence is CSVEDIAGEDRNEQFF. CDR3 DNA sequence: TGCAGCGTTGAAGATATAGCGGGAGAGGATCGGAATGAGCAGTTCTTC.

This clone has only a few counts. The chain combines TRBV7-9 with TRBJ2-2; D perhaps matches TRBD1 (5 bases). Trimming took 5 bases from V and 0 from J, leaving 16 bases between them. CDR3 length equals 17 residues. The germline gives CDR1 SEHNR, CDR2 FQNEAQ (reference sequence). Here the CDR3 DNA reads TGTGCCAGCAGCAGTAGACAGAAAAGCTCGAACACCGGGGAGCTGTTTTTT. Its protein product is CASSSRQKSSNTGELFF.

The J gene is TRBJ2-2, the V gene TRBV19; 10 nucleotides line up with TRBD2. Per the germline V gene, CDR1 is LNHDA and CDR2 is SQIVND (reference sequence). CDR3 size: 16 residues. J lost 4 bases, V lost 6 bases, and 8 bases had no gene match. This CDR3 reads CASRVSGRMGTGELFF. CDR3 DNA: TGTGCCAGTAGAGTTAGCGGGAGGATGGGCACCGGGGAGCTGTTTTTT.

This chain joins TRBV2 and TRBJ2-7, with TRBD2 identical over 8 bases. The CDR3 has 17 amino acids. Germline V gene data show CDR1 as SNHLY and CDR2 as FYNNEI. V lost 1 base to trimming and J lost 3 bases; unmatched junction nucleotides: 11. CDR3 sequence reads: CASSEGGSGTPNYEQYF. Here the CDR3 DNA reads TGTGCCAGCAGTGAAGGGGGTAGCGGGACCCCTAACTACGAGCAGTACTTC.

The V and J genes are TRBV27 and TRBJ2-7; D not certain. Germline V lookup: CDR1 MNHEY, CDR2 SMNVEV (reference sequence). V lost 6 bases to trimming and J lost 2 bases, with 11 bases between them. CDR3 length equals 13 residues. DNA of the CDR3: TGTGCCAGCAGCGCCGGAGAAACCTACGAGCAGTACTTC. The encoded protein is CASSAGETYEQYF.

V gene TRBV28 combines with J gene TRBJ2-5, with D perhaps TRBD2 (7 bases). This CDR3 region has 17 residues. V dropped 5 bases and J dropped 5 bases, with 24 bases sitting between them. The germline CDR1 and CDR2 sequences are MDHEN and SYDVKM. CDR3 region: CASSPRRGRGRGETQYF. The CDR3 DNA reads as TGTGCCAGCAGTCCGCGACGAGGGAGGGGGAGGGGGGAGACCCAGTACTTC.

The chain carries TRBV9 and TRBJ2-3; 7 bases are shared with TRBD2. Trimming cost V 0 bases and J 0 bases; bases outside gene matches: 7. The CDR3 sequence is 17 residues long. The germline V gene has CDR1 SGDLS and CDR2 YYNGEE. CDR3 amino acids: CASSVASSGVSTDTQYF. The DNA of the CDR3 is TGTGCCAGCAGCGTAGCGTCGAGCGGGGTTAGCACAGATACGCAGTATTTT.

This chain connects TRBV15 to TRBJ2-1, with D perhaps matching TRBD2 (5 bases). Trimming shortened V by 5 bases and J by 6 bases, and 11 bases separated the two germline ends. Looked up from germline, CDR1 is LNHNV and CDR2 is YYDKDF (reference sequence). The CDR3 totals 13 residues. The chain's CDR3 is CATSLRVSNEQFF. For the CDR3, the DNA is TGTGCCACCAGCCTGAGGGTTAGCAATGAGCAGTTCTTC.

This clone has only one observation. The chain has TRBV7-3 and TRBJ2-3, with 10 bases aligning to TRBD1. The CDR3 is made up of 15 amino acids. The V gene end was trimmed by 5 bases and the J gene end by 2 bases; junction bases not matched to a gene: 4. The germline V gene encodes CDR1 SGHTA and CDR2 FQGTGA. CDR3 sequence reads: CASSMTGGSTDTQYF. The CDR3 region has the DNA TGTGCCAGCAGCATGACAGGGGGCTCCACAGATACGCAGTATTTT.

This clone was counted once. This rearrangement joins TRBV18 to TRBJ1-2, with TRBD1 matching 7 bases. J lost 8 bases, V lost 1 base, and 4 bases had no gene match. Germline V gene sequence: CDR1 KGHSH, CDR2 LQKENI. The CDR3 totals 13 residues. In nucleotides, the CDR3 is TGTGCCAGCTCACCACGACAGGGCGAAGGCTACACCTTC. The encoded protein is CASSPRQGEGYTF.

The chain employs TRBV11-2 and TRBJ2-4; 10 bases fit TRBD1. Germline-derived CDR1 and CDR2 are SGHAT and FQNNGV. V shed 3 bases and J 0 bases; nucleotides not matched to a gene: 8. The CDR3 totals 18 residues. The CDR3 loop reads CASSLGRGQGLAKNIQYF. In nucleotides, the CDR3 is TGTGCCAGCAGCTTGGGCCGGGGACAGGGGCTAGCCAAAAACATTCAGTACTTC.

This clone has only a few counts. The chain couples TRBV15 to TRBJ1-4; D may be TRBD1 (6 bases). V gave up 6 bases and J gave up 3 bases, with 14 bases separating them. Germline CDR1 and CDR2: LNHNV and YYDKDF (reference sequence). The CDR3 has 15 residues. CDR3 loop: CATRRLQGSNEKLFF. The CDR3 DNA is TGTGCCACCAGAAGATTGCAGGGGTCTAATGAAAAACTGTTTTTT. Full variable domain (outside the CDR3, taken from reference TRBV15 and TRBJ1-4): DAMVIQNPRYQVTQFGKPVTLSCSQTLNHNVMYWYQQKSSQAPKLLFHYYDKDFNNEADTPDNFQSRRPNTSFCFLDIRSPGLGDTAMYLCATRRLQGSNEKLFFGSGTQLSVL.